This T cell receptor beta chain was recovered during a study of blood T cells in healthy people across ages. Per sample, at least 5.5 micrograms of total RNA were extracted. This clonotype was seen ten or more times. Antigen specificity is unknown. Whole-study results and caveats: Leaving the PBMCs unsorted stopped any conclusive comparison of naive versus antigen-experienced cells. Donor CMV infection status was unknown, possibly confounding age-related changes in expanded clonotypes.

A second roughly 6 to 12 cycle PCR used barcoded and J-beta primers. Sequencing of every sample gave 2.5 million or more CDR3-containing paired-end reads. TCRdb reprocessed the 5' RACE reads via MiXCR and lists one record per CDR3 protein. The sample lists 650,000 to 800,000 distinct CDR3 sequences, roughly 44% occurring once. The CDR3 covers 13 residues. V lost 5 bases and J lost 3, with 11 bases in between. Sequenced: blood. This TCR was recovered from a man in his 60s in good health. This chain uses TRBV12-3 or TRBV12-4 with TRBJ2-7, with a weak D call TRBD1 (7 bases). This chain's CDR3 is CASSGGGFYEQYF. The CDR3 nucleotides read TGTGCCAGCAGTGGAGGGGGCTTCTACGAGCAGTACTTC.